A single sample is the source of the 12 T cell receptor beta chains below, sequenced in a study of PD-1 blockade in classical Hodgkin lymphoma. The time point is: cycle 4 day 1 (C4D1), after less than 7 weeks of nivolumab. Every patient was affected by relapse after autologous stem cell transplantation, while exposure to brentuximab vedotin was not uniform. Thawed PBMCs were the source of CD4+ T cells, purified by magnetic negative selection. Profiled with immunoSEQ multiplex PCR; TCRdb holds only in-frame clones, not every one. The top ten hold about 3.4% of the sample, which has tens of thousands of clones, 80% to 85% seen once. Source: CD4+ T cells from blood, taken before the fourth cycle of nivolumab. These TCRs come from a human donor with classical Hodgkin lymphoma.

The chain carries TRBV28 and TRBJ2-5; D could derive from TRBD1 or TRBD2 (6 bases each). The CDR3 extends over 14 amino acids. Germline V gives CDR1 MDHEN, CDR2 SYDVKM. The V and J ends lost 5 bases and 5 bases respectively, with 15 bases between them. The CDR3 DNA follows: TGTGCCAGCAGTCCCGCTGGGGGGCGTGAGACCCAGTACTTC. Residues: CASSPAGGRETQYF.

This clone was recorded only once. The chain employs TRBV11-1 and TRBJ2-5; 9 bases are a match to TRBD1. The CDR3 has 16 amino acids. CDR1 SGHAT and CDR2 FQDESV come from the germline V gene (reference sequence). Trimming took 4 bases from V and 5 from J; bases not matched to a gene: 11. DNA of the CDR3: TGTGCCAGCAGCTCCGGAACATCCGGGACAGGGGAGACCCAGTACTTC. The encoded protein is CASSSGTSGTGETQYF.

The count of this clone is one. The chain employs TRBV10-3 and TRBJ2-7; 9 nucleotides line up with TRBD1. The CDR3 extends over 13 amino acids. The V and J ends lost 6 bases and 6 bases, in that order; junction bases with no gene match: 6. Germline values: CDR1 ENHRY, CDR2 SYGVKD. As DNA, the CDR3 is TGTGCCATCAGGGGGACAGGGTCTCTCGAGCAGTACTTC. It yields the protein CAIRGTGSLEQYF.

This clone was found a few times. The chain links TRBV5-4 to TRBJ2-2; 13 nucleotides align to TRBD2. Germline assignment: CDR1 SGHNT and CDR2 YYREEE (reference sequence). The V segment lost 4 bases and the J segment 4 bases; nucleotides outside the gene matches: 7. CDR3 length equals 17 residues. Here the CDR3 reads CASSKELAGGSTGELFF. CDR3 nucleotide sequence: TGTGCCAGCAGCAAAGAACTAGCGGGGGGGAGCACCGGGGAGCTGTTTTTT.

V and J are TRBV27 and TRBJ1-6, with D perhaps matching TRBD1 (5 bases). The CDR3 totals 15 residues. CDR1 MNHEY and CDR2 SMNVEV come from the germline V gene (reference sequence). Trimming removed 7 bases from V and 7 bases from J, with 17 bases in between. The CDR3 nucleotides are TGTGCCAGCACCGGATGGGGAAGGGGAAATTCACCCCTCCACTTT. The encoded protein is CASTGWGRGNSPLHF.

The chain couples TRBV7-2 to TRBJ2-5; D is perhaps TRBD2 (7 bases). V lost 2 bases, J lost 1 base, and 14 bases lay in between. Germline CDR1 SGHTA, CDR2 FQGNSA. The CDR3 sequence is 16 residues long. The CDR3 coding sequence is TGTGCCAGCAGCTTAAGAACGGGGGGCATCCAAGAGACCCAGTACTTC. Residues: CASSLRTGGIQETQYF.

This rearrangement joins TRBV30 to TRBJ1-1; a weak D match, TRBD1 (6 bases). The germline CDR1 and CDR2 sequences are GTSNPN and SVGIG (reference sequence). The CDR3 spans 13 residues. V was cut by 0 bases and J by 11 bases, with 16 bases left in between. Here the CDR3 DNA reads TGTGCCTGGAGTGTATCAGGGAAGGGGGGGGCTTTCTTT. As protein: CAWSVSGKGGAFF.

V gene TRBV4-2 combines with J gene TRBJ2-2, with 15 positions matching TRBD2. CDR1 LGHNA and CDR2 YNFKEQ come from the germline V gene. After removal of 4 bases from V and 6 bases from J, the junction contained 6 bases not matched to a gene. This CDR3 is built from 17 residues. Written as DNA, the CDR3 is TGTGCCAGCAGCCCCGGGACTAGCGGGGGGCCGTCCGGGGAGCTGTTTTTT. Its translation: CASSPGTSGGPSGELFF.

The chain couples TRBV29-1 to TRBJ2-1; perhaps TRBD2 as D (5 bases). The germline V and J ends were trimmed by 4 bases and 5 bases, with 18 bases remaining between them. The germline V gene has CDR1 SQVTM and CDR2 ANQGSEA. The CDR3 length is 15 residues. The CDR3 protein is CSVVRLDMRDNEQFF. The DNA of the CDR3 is TGCAGCGTTGTTCGTTTGGATATGAGGGACAATGAGCAGTTCTTC.

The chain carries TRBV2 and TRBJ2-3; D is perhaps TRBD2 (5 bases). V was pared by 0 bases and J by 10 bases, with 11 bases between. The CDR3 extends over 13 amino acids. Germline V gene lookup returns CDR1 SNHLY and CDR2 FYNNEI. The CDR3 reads CASSEALGGAQYF. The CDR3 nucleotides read TGTGCCAGCAGTGAAGCGCTTGGAGGAGCGCAGTATTTT.

The CDR3, as DNA: TGTGCCAGTGGCGCGACAGGGGGCCATCAGCCCCAGCATTTT. It encodes CASGATGGHQPQHF. The rearrangement uses TRBV19 and TRBJ1-5, with 10 bases aligning to TRBD1. The J segment lost 5 bases and the V segment lost 8 bases, leaving 6 bases of the junction unmatched. This CDR3 spans 14 amino acids. Germline V gene data show CDR1 as LNHDA and CDR2 as SQIVND (reference sequence).

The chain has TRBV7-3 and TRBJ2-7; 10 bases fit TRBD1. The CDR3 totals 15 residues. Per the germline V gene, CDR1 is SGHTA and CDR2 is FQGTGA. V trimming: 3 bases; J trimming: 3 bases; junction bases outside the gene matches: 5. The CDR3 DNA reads TGTGCCAGCAGCTTCCACGGACAGGGGGGCTACGAGCAGTACTTC. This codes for CASSFHGQGGYEQYF.